The present TCR beta chain was sequenced within a study of shared clonotypes between healthy human individuals. This clone was seen more than once but under ten times. Sequencing used immunoSEQ multiplex PCR; TCRdb keeps in-frame clones, though not all of them. The table includes 550,000 to 800,000 clones, around 90% detected once. The germline CDR1 and CDR2 sequences are MDHEN and SYDVKM. V was trimmed by 4 bases and J by 4 bases, leaving 10 bases between them. This CDR3 contains 13 residues. The sequenced sample was memory CD8+ T cells from PBMCs. Subset denoted: CD45RO+ cells pooled with CCR7-negative TemRA cells. The chain links TRBV28 to TRBJ1-1; no clear D gene. This sequence originates from a man younger than 30 in good health. Some clones in this sample may be carry-over from other donors' samples. The CDR3 sequence: CASSSPRGTEAFF. In DNA form, the CDR3 reads TGTGCCAGCAGTTCCCCCAGAGGCACTGAAGCTTTCTTT.